This TCR beta chain was identified in a study of shared clonotypes between healthy human individuals. The method was immunoSEQ multiplex PCR; TCRdb's version includes in-frame clones alone and lacks a portion of them. The repertoire holds some 980,000 clones, with approximately 80% as singletons. The CDR3 contains 12 residues. Trimming shortened V by 5 bases and J by 4 bases, and 8 bases separated the two germline ends. Per the germline V gene, CDR1 is SEHNR and CDR2 is FQNEAQ (reference sequence). This TCR was sampled from a man younger than 35 in good health. Sequencing was done on a sample of memory CD4+ T cells sorted from blood. Subset described: CD45RA-negative fraction. This chain links TRBV7-9 with TRBJ1-2, with D hard to call. Written as DNA, the CDR3 is TGTGCCAGCAGCCCCGAGCCCTATGGCTACACCTTC. This encodes CASSPEPYGYTF.